These T cell receptor beta chains were read from a single sample in a study of naive and memory T cell subsets. TCRdb reanalysed the UMI-ligation and nested PCR reads using MiXCR and keeps one entry per CDR3 protein. The sample contains about 120,000 distinct CDR3 sequences, over 30% of which appear only once. Sequencing was carried out using central memory CD4+ T cells from blood. Receptor source: a human donor in good health. Both conserved end residues are part of each CDR3. A D gene is named only where the DNA matches it firmly. Only some rows state a clone size, as once, few, many or a class for expanded clones.

J gene | D gene | clone size | V gene | CDR3 DNA | CDR3 protein
TRBJ2-7 | - | - | TRBV11-1 | TGTGCCAGCAGCTTATCGCGCGAACCCTACGAGCAGTACTTC | CASSLSREPYEQYF
TRBJ2-7 | - | - | TRBV30 | TGTGCCTGGAGTGTGGAGACTAGGAGCGAGCAGTACTTC | CAWSVETRSEQYF
TRBJ2-6 | TRBD1 | many | TRBV19 | TGTGCCAGTAGTAAACTCCGGGACAGGGCCTCTGGGGCCAACGTCCTGACTTTC | CASSKLRDRASGANVLTF
TRBJ2-3 | TRBD1 | - | TRBV5-6 | TGTGCCAGCAGGGCCGGGACAGGGTCCCCAGATACGCAGTATTTT | CASRAGTGSPDTQYF
TRBJ2-7 | TRBD2 | - | TRBV29-1 | TGCAGCGTGGGGGGACTAGCGGGAGTGGGGAACGAGCAGTACTTC | CSVGGLAGVGNEQYF
TRBJ1-5 | - | - | TRBV5-6 | TGTGCCAGCAGCTCAGGACAACGCAATCAGCCCCAGCATTTT | CASSSGQRNQPQHF
TRBJ1-2 | - | few | TRBV12-3/TRBV12-4 | TGTGCCAGCAGTTTATACCCGGGAGGCTACACCTTC | CASSLYPGGYTF
TRBJ2-7 | TRBD1 | - | TRBV2 | TGTGCCAGCAGAAGACAGGGCGCGTCCTACGAGCAGTACTTC | CASRRQGASYEQYF
TRBJ2-2 | - | - | TRBV9 | TGTGCCAGCAGCGTAGATGACACCGGGGAGCTGTTTTTT | CASSVDDTGELFF
TRBJ2-7 | - | - | TRBV6-1 | TGTGCCAGCAGGGCCGGGACCTACGAGCAGTACTTC | CASRAGTYEQYF
TRBJ2-7 | TRBD2 | many | TRBV6-2/TRBV6-3 | TGTGCCAGCAGCCTTTTTATGCGGACTAGCGGGGGCCACGAGCAGTACTTC | CASSLFMRTSGGHEQYF
TRBJ2-1 | TRBD2 | many | TRBV9 | TGTGCCAGCAGCTTCACCGGGACTAGCGGAGATGAGCAGTTCTTC | CASSFTGTSGDEQFF
TRBJ1-2 | - | many | TRBV28 | TGTGCCAGCAGCCGAATCAGTCCTGGCTACACCTTC | CASSRISPGYTF
TRBJ2-1 | - | - | TRBV29-1 | TGCAGCGTTAGGGTGGGTTCCGGATACAATGAGCAGTTCTTC | CSVRVGSGYNEQFF
TRBJ2-3 | TRBD2 | - | TRBV28 | TGTGCCAGCACCCTTCGGTATACTAGCGTGGATACGCAGTATTTT | CASTLRYTSVDTQYF
TRBJ2-1 | TRBD1 | few | TRBV24-1 | TGTGCCACCCAGGGGGCGGGAAATGAGCAGTTCTTC | CATQGAGNEQFF
TRBJ2-7 | TRBD1 | - | TRBV12-3/TRBV12-4 | TGTGCCAGCAGTGATACAGGGGGCAAGACCTACGAGCAGTACTTC | CASSDTGGKTYEQYF
TRBJ2-7 | TRBD2 | - | TRBV20-1 | TGCAGTGCTGTACGGACTAGCGGGAGTCACAACGAGCAGTACTTC | CSAVRTSGSHNEQYF
TRBJ1-6 | - | few | TRBV11-3 | TGTGCCAGCAGCTCCGCAGGCGTTGGATCACCCCTCCACTTT | CASSSAGVGSPLHF
TRBJ2-3 | TRBD2 | few | TRBV20-1 | TGCAGTGCTAGAGATCCGCTCCGAGCGGGAGGGCCAGCAGATACGCAGTATTTT | CSARDPLRAGGPADTQYF
TRBJ1-1 | - | - | TRBV12-3/TRBV12-4 | TGTGCCAGCAGTCCCAGCCGGAGGAGTAACACTGAAGCTTTCTTT | CASSPSRRSNTEAFF
TRBJ1-1 | TRBD1 | few | TRBV28 | TGTGCCAGCACTTGGACGGGACAGGGGTATCTGAACACTGAAGCTTTCTTT | CASTWTGQGYLNTEAFF
TRBJ2-3 | - | - | TRBV24-1 | TGTGCCACCAGTGATTATAGAGCGGGTCGCACAGATACGCAGTATTTT | CATSDYRAGRTDTQYF
TRBJ2-2 | TRBD1 | many | TRBV20-1 | TGCAGTGCTAGCACAAGGGACAGCTACACCGGGGAGCTGTTTTTT | CSASTRDSYTGELFF